The 20 T cell receptor beta chains below all came from one sample that was sequenced in a study of cytomegalovirus exposure and HLA in healthy donors. A multiplex PCR was run with 60 Vbeta primers and 13 Jbeta primers. The assay was immunoSEQ multiplex PCR, and TCRdb's table has in-frame clones only and misses some. The sample carries more than 15,000 clones, about 80% recorded once. Sample: PBMCs. The receptors stem from a human donor in good health.

The chain has TRBV28 and TRBJ1-3; weak D call: TRBD1 (5 bases). Germline CDR1 and CDR2: MDHEN and SYDVKM. The CDR3 totals 14 residues. V dropped 5 bases and J dropped 8 bases, with 16 bases sitting between them. The chain's CDR3 is CASSVSSGFDTIYF. The DNA of the CDR3 is TGTGCCAGCAGTGTTTCGTCAGGGTTCGACACCATATATTTT.

The chain recombines TRBV7-3 with TRBJ2-3, with D unclear. Trimming removed 2 bases from V and 0 bases from J, with 9 bases in between. CDR3 length: 15 residues. Germline V gene data show CDR1 as SGHTA and CDR2 as FQGTGA. CDR3: CASSLSGSSTDTQYF. The CDR3 DNA reads as TGTGCCAGCAGCTTATCCGGGTCTAGCACAGATACGCAGTATTTT.

The gene calls are TRBV5-6 and TRBJ2-7, with D hard to call. Germline CDR1 and CDR2: SGHDT and YYEEEE. Trimming took off 0 bases at V and 5 bases at J, with 6 bases between the two ends. This CDR3 region has 12 residues. The CDR3 nucleotides are TGTGCCAGCAGCTTGGCATCCCACGAGCAGTACTTC. Protein sequence: CASSLASHEQYF. The whole variable domain, filled in from reference TRBV5-6 and TRBJ2-7, reads DAGVTQSPTHLIKTRGQQVTLRCSPKSGHDTVSWYQQALGQGPQFIFQYYEEEERQRGNFPDRFSGHQFPNYSSELNVNALLLGDSALYLCASSLASHEQYFGPGTRLTVT.

The chain couples TRBV11-2 to TRBJ1-5; D may be TRBD1 (6 bases). Trimming left V 6 bases short and J 3 bases short, with 12 bases between. Germline CDR1 SGHAT, CDR2 FQNNGV. The CDR3 consists of 14 residues. CDR3 protein: CASSPQGYNQPQHF. DNA of the CDR3: TGTGCCAGCAGTCCACAGGGATACAATCAGCCCCAGCATTTT. Full variable domain (rest looked up from reference TRBV11-2 and TRBJ1-5): EAGVAQSPRYKIIEKRQSVAFWCNPISGHATLYWYQQILGQGPKLLIQFQNNGVVDDSQLPKDRFSAERLKGVDSTLKIQPAKLEDSAVYLCASSPQGYNQPQHFGDGTRLSIL.

This clone was picked up a small number of times. The chain employs TRBV5-4 and TRBJ2-7; 7 positions agree with TRBD2. From germline, CDR1 is SGHNT and CDR2 YYREEE (reference sequence). The CDR3 loop spans 12 amino acids. The J segment lost 7 bases and the V segment lost 4 bases, leaving 5 bases of the junction unmatched. CDR3 sequence: CASSRGGREQYF. In nucleotides, the CDR3 is TGTGCCAGCAGCAGGGGAGGGAGGGAGCAGTACTTC. The variable domain in full, with the rest retrieved from reference TRBV5-4 and TRBJ2-7, is ETGVTQSPTHLIKTRGQQVTLRCSSQSGHNTVSWYQQALGQGPQFIFQYYREEENGRGNFPPRFSGLQFPNYSSELNVNALELDDSALYLCASSRGGREQYFGPGTRLTVT.

The J gene is TRBJ2-7, the V gene TRBV14, with D possibly TRBD2 on 5 matching bases. From germline, CDR1 is SGHDN and CDR2 FVKESK. The CDR3 consists of 15 residues. Trimming left V 4 bases short and J 2 bases short, with 15 bases between. CDR3 loop: CASSLMGSAPYEQYF. The CDR3 nucleotides are TGTGCCAGCAGCCTAATGGGTAGCGCTCCCTACGAGCAGTACTTC.

The genes are TRBV7-8 and TRBJ2-1; D possibly corresponds to TRBD2 (6 bases). The germline CDR1 and CDR2 sequences are SGHVS and FQNEAQ. Trimming took off 5 bases at V and 0 bases at J, with 14 bases between the two ends. The CDR3 is 16 amino acids. The CDR3 DNA is TGTGCCAGCAGCCCTATTAGCGGCAGCTCCTACAATGAGCAGTTCTTC. Translating it yields CASSPISGSSYNEQFF.

The rearrangement joins TRBV27 to TRBJ2-1; D uncertain. The CDR3 length is 13 residues. V was trimmed by 2 bases and J by 12 bases, leaving 14 bases between them. CDR1 and CDR2 from the germline V gene are MNHEY and SMNVEV (reference sequence). The DNA for the CDR3 is TGTGCCAGCAGTTTACCAGGCACCTCCCCGCAGTTCTTC. It encodes CASSLPGTSPQFF.

V usage is TRBV13 and J usage is TRBJ2-5, with a weak D call TRBD2 (7 bases). Germline V CDR1 and CDR2: PRHDT, FYEKMQ (reference sequence). Trimming left V 2 bases short and J 7 bases short, with 14 bases between. The CDR3 is 14 amino acids. The CDR3 bases are TGTGCCAGCAGCTTACGGGGGGCCTTGGGGACCCAGTACTTC. Its protein is CASSLRGALGTQYF. Full variable domain (remainder filled in from reference TRBV13 and TRBJ2-5): AAGVIQSPRHLIKEKRETATLKCYPIPRHDTVYWYQQGPGQDPQFLISFYEKMQSDKGSIPDRFSAQQFSDYHSELNMSSLELGDSALYFCASSLRGALGTQYFGPGTRLLVL.

The chain combines TRBV6-5 with TRBJ1-5; 7 bases line up with TRBD1. Germline lookup yields CDR1 MNHEY and CDR2 SVGAGI. The CDR3 runs to 14 residues. V lost 5 bases and J lost 5; bases outside the gene matches: 6. The CDR3 DNA reads as TGTGCCAGCAGTAGGAACAGGGGATATCAGCCCCAGCATTTT. The encoded protein is CASSRNRGYQPQHF.

The V gene is TRBV11-2, the J gene TRBJ2-7, with 7 bases identical to TRBD2. Germline values: CDR1 SGHAT, CDR2 FQNNGV. The CDR3 loop spans 18 amino acids. With 1 base clipped from V and 3 bases from J, the junction kept 15 bases outside the gene matches. The CDR3 DNA sequence: TGTGCCAGCAGCTTAGTCGTGGGAGGGCCGGGGCGTAACTACGAGCAGTACTTC. It translates to CASSLVVGGPGRNYEQYF.

The chain links TRBV6-1 to TRBJ2-2; D gene uncertain. Deletions cut 3 bases from V and 1 base from J, with 12 bases between. In germline, CDR1 is MNHNS, CDR2 SASEGT. This CDR3 comprises 16 residues. DNA for the CDR3: TGTGCCAGCAGTGACCAAAGAGTGAAGAACACCGGGGAGCTGTTTTTT. This gives the protein CASSDQRVKNTGELFF.

The chain links TRBV7-9 to TRBJ2-7; the match to TRBD1 covers 8 bases. The CDR3 spans 14 residues. CDR1 and CDR2 from the germline V gene are SEHNR and FQNEAQ (reference sequence). V shed 5 bases, J shed 11 bases, and the junction held 14 bases outside the gene matches. The CDR3 region has the DNA TGTGCCAGCAGCCGGCTGGGACAGGACCAGACGGAGTACTTC. Translation: CASSRLGQDQTEYF.

The V and J genes are TRBV6-4 and TRBJ2-5; possibly TRBD2 for D (6 bases). The germline V gene encodes CDR1 MRHNA and CDR2 SNTAGT. CDR3 size: 17 residues. The chain's CDR3 is CATLGPWGEALRETQYF. In DNA form, the CDR3 reads TGTGCTACTTTGGGTCCCTGGGGGGAGGCATTACGGGAGACCCAGTACTTC.

The rearrangement joins TRBV4-3 to TRBJ2-1; D may be TRBD2 (6 bases). The CDR3 has 16 residues. Germline lookup yields CDR1 LGHNA and CDR2 YSLEER. V lost 1 base and J lost 0, with 10 bases in between. The CDR3 protein is CASSQVAVSSYNEQFF. The CDR3 region has the DNA TGCGCCAGCAGCCAAGTAGCGGTGAGCTCCTACAATGAGCAGTTCTTC.

The V gene is TRBV10-2, the J gene TRBJ1-4; the D gene is possibly TRBD1 (5 bases). V was pared by 0 bases and J by 7 bases, with 12 bases between. The germline gives CDR1 WSHSY, CDR2 SAAADI. The CDR3 has 15 amino acids. CDR3: CASSESAGLAEKLFF. Here the CDR3 DNA reads TGCGCCAGCAGTGAGTCGGCGGGGCTCGCTGAAAAACTGTTTTTT.

This clone was detected once. The rearrangement joins TRBV5-1 to TRBJ2-1; D gene uncertain. The CDR3 length is 13 residues. V gave up 0 bases and J gave up 5 bases, with 6 bases separating them. The V gene's germline CDR1 is SGHRS and CDR2 YFSETQ. The CDR3 DNA sequence: TGCGCCAGCAGCTTGGTGGTAGACAATGAGCAGTTCTTC. Encoded protein: CASSLVVDNEQFF.

This sequence joins TRBV18 and TRBJ1-1; 7 bases fit TRBD1. Germline-derived CDR1 and CDR2 are KGHSH and LQKENI. The CDR3 is 14 residues long. V shed 6 bases and J 6 bases; nucleotides not matched to a gene: 10. The CDR3 DNA is TGTGCCAGCTCCAGAGGACAGGCAATCGCTGAAGCTTTCTTT. Its translation: CASSRGQAIAEAFF.

This chain uses TRBV19 with TRBJ1-1, with 10 bases fitting TRBD1. Germline V gene data show CDR1 as LNHDA and CDR2 as SQIVND (reference sequence). The CDR3 covers 20 residues. V shed 3 bases, J shed 2 bases, and the junction held 18 bases outside the gene matches. CDR3 loop: CASSISRGQGYPPLNTEAFF. CDR3 DNA sequence: TGTGCCAGTAGTATTAGTAGGGGACAGGGGTACCCCCCCCTAAACACTGAAGCTTTCTTT.

The gene calls are TRBV30 and TRBJ2-1, with D hard to call. Per the germline V gene, CDR1 is GTSNPN and CDR2 is SVGIG (reference sequence). The CDR3 runs to 12 residues. V was clipped by 1 base and J by 6 bases, with 7 bases between them. DNA of the CDR3: TGTGCCTGGAGTGCCCTATCCAATGAGCAGTTCTTC. It encodes CAWSALSNEQFF.